The present TCR beta chain was sequenced within a study of blood T cell repertoires in COVID-19. Overall study context: Collection of acute and convalescent COVID-19 samples took place in the United States, Italy and Spain.

This clone was seen once. Assay used: immunoSEQ multiplex PCR; TCRdb lists only in-frame clones, some missing. Among 61,000 or so clones listed, roughly 84% were seen once. The CDR3 has 13 amino acids. Germline-derived CDR1 and CDR2 are SGHTA and FQGTGA. Trimming stripped 3 bases from V and 6 bases from J, with 9 bases between. This sequence originates from a woman in her 70s with acute or convalescent COVID-19. V is TRBV7-3 and J is TRBJ2-1; a weak D match, TRBD1 (5 bases). The source material was peripheral blood. The CDR3 bases are TGTGCCAGCAGCTTCCCAGGGCGCAATGAGCAGTTCTTC. As protein: CASSFPGRNEQFF. The whole variable domain, filled in from reference TRBV7-3 and TRBJ2-1, reads GAGVSQTPSNKVTEKGKYVELRCDPISGHTALYWYRQSLGQGPEFLIYFQGTGAADDSGLPNDRFFAVRPEGSVSTLKIQRTERGDSAVYLCASSFPGRNEQFFGPGTRLTVL.